These 10 T cell receptor beta chains share one sample of origin, sequenced in a study of blood T cell repertoires in COVID-19. The table came from immunoSEQ multiplex PCR; TCRdb's copy has only in-frame clones and leaves some out. The table includes hundreds of thousands of clones, about nine tenths detected once. Sequenced input: PBMCs or T cells enriched from blood (not recorded which). Receptors originate from a woman aged 25-40 years with acute COVID-19.

The chain joins TRBV28 to TRBJ2-1, with 15 bases identical to TRBD2. Germline CDR1 MDHEN, CDR2 SYDVKM. V dropped 3 bases and J dropped 9; count of bases not matched to a gene: 6. The CDR3 runs to 16 residues. CDR3 sequence: CASSFRTSGRAREQFF. The CDR3 DNA reads TGTGCCAGCAGTTTCCGGACTAGCGGGAGGGCCCGTGAGCAGTTCTTC. The whole variable domain, remainder taken from reference TRBV28 and TRBJ2-1, is DVKVTQSSRYLVKRTGEKVFLECVQDMDHENMFWYRQDPGLGLRLIYFSYDVKMKEKGDIPEGYSVSREKKERFSLILESASTNQTSMYLCASSFRTSGRAREQFFGPGTRLTVL.

The CDR3 DNA sequence: TGTGCCATCAGTGAGTCTCAATATGGCTACACCTTC. This codes for CAISESQYGYTF. The V call is TRBV10-3, the J call TRBJ1-2; D is ambiguous. The CDR3 extends over 12 amino acids. The germline gives CDR1 ENHRY, CDR2 SYGVKD. The V end was cut by 0 bases, the J end by 5 bases, with 4 bases between.

This sequence joins TRBV28 and TRBJ1-4; D is ambiguous. Germline V gene data show CDR1 as MDHEN and CDR2 as SYDVKM. Trimming left V 4 bases short and J 8 bases short, with 17 bases between. This CDR3 is built from 15 residues. This chain's CDR3 is CASSSRRRWEEKLFF. In DNA, the CDR3 is TGTGCCAGCAGTTCCCGGCGCAGGTGGGAGGAAAAACTGTTTTTT.

This chain joins TRBV9 and TRBJ2-7, with TRBD1 as a possible D gene (6 bases). The CDR3 totals 15 residues. V lost 3 bases to trimming and J lost 1 base, with 14 bases between them. CDR1 is SGDLS, CDR2 YYNGEE, per germline. The CDR3 sequence: CASSERPTGSYEQYF. Here the CDR3 DNA reads TGTGCCAGCAGCGAGAGACCAACAGGGTCCTACGAGCAGTACTTC.

The J gene is TRBJ1-1, the V gene TRBV7-8; TRBD1 might be the D (5 bases). Between the trimmed V and J ends, which lost 2 bases and 11 bases, there was a span of 27 bases. Germline values: CDR1 SGHVS, CDR2 FQNEAQ. The CDR3 covers 17 residues. CDR3 protein: CASSLQPLRTNVIGAFF. The CDR3 DNA sequence: TGTGCCAGCAGCTTACAGCCTTTGCGGACAAACGTAATTGGGGCTTTCTTT.

This clone was detected many times. In DNA form, the CDR3 reads TGTGCCAGCAGCGAACCGGGACAAGGACTTCAGCCCCAGCATTTT. It is translated as CASSEPGQGLQPQHF. The chain couples TRBV28 to TRBJ1-5; a possible D gene is TRBD1 (6 bases). This CDR3 has 15 residues. Germline lookup yields CDR1 MDHEN and CDR2 SYDVKM. Trimming left V 6 bases short and J 6 bases short, with 18 bases between.

This chain connects TRBV28 to TRBJ2-3, with 14 bases that match TRBD2. The CDR3 totals 16 residues. With 5 bases clipped from V and 6 bases from J, the junction kept 7 bases outside the gene matches. Germline loops: CDR1 MDHEN, CDR2 SYDVKM. This chain's CDR3 is CASSIPRLAGGDTQYF. The DNA of the CDR3 is TGTGCCAGCAGTATTCCCCGACTAGCGGGGGGGGATACGCAGTATTTT.

This chain uses TRBV5-4 with TRBJ1-1, with D possibly being TRBD1 (5 bases). Trimming cost V 3 bases and J 2 bases, with 14 bases left between them. This CDR3 has 15 residues. Germline CDR1 is SGHNT and CDR2 is YYREEE (reference sequence). The CDR3 is CASSSGILTNTEAFF. The CDR3 region has the DNA TGTGCCAGCAGCTCAGGGATCCTGACAAACACTGAAGCTTTCTTT.

This clone was seen once. Other DNA sequences within the sample encode an identical CDR3. The chain carries TRBV28 and TRBJ1-5; no clear D. Germline values: CDR1 MDHEN, CDR2 SYDVKM. Deletions cut 2 bases from V and 1 base from J, with 3 bases between. The CDR3 loop spans 13 amino acids. CDR3 sequence reads: CASSLSSNQPQHF. CDR3 coding DNA: TGTGCCAGCAGTTTAAGCAGCAATCAGCCCCAGCATTTT.

The CDR3 region is CASSLMSSYNEQFF. The CDR3 region has the DNA TGTGCCAGCAGCTTAATGTCATCCTACAATGAGCAGTTCTTC. The V call is TRBV11-2, the J call TRBJ2-1; D call uncertain. The CDR3 has 14 residues. Germline CDR1 and CDR2: SGHAT and FQNNGV. Trimming cost V 2 bases and J 1 base, with 6 bases left between them.